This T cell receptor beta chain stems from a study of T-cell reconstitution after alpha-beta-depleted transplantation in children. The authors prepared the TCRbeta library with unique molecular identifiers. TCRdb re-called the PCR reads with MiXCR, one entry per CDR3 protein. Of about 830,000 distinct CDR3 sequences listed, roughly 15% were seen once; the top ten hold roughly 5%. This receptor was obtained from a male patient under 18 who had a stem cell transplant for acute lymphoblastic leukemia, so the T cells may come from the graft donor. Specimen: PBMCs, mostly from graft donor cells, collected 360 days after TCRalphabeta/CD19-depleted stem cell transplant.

The CDR3, as DNA: TGCAGCGTTGTGCTCCGGGACAGGGTCTCTCGGAACACTGAAGCTTTCTTT. Protein sequence: CSVVLRDRVSRNTEAFF. The rearrangement joins TRBV29-1 to TRBJ1-1, with TRBD1 identical over 9 bases. Germline CDR1 SQVTM, CDR2 ANQGSEA. V was pared by 4 bases and J by 1 base, with 13 bases of the junction left unmatched. CDR3 length equals 17 residues.